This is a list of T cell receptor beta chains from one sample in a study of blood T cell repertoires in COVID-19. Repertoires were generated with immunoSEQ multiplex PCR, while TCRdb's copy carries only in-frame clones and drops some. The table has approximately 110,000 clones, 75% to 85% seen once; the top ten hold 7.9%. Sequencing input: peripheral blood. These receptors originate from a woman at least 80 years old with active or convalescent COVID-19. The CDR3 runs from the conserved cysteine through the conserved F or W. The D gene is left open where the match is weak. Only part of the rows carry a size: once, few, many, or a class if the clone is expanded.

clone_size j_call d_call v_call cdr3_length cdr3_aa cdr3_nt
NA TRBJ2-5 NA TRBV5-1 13 CASSLASRETQYF TGCGCCAGCAGCTTGGCTAGCAGGGAGACCCAGTACTTC
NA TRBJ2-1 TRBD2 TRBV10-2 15 CASSEGLAGVNEQFF TGCGCCAGCAGTGAGGGACTAGCGGGAGTCAATGAGCAGTTCTTC
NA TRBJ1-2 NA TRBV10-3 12 CAISGGDYGYTF TGTGCCATCAGTGGGGGGGACTATGGCTACACCTTC
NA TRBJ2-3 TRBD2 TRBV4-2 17 CASSQELLAGGIDTQYF TGTGCCAGCAGCCAAGAGCTCCTAGCGGGAGGAATAGATACGCAGTATTTT
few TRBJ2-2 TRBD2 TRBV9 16 CASSLGTSSWTGELFF TGTGCCAGCAGCCTTGGGACTAGTTCCTGGACCGGGGAGCTGTTTTTT
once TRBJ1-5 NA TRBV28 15 CASSTSGRVDQPQHF TGTGCCAGCAGTACCTCGGGGAGGGTAGATCAGCCCCAGCATTTT
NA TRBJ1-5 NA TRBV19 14 CASRLRESNQPQHF TGTGCCAGTAGATTGAGGGAAAGCAATCAGCCCCAGCATTTT
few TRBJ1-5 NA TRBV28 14 CASSLGPRGQPQHF TGTGCCAGCAGTTTAGGGCCCCGGGGTCAGCCCCAGCATTTT
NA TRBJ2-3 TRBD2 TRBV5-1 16 CASSFPAGGVTDTQYF TGCGCCAGCAGCTTCCCAGCGGGAGGGGTCACAGATACGCAGTATTTT
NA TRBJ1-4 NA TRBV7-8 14 CASSYARGNEKLFF TGTGCCAGCAGCTACGCGCGGGGAAATGAAAAACTGTTTTTT
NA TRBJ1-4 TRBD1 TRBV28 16 CASSRTGGGTVEKLFF TGTGCCAGCAGCAGGACAGGGGGGGGTACGGTTGAAAAACTGTTTTTT
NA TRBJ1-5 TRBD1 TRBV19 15 CASSIQGQGNQPQHF TGTGCCAGTAGTATCCAGGGACAGGGAAATCAGCCCCAGCATTTT
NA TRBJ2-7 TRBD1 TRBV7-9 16 CASSRSGGPWSNEQYF TGTGCCAGCAGCCGATCAGGGGGCCCTTGGTCTAACGAGCAGTACTTC
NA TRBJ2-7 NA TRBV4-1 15 CASSQVLAASYEQYF TGCGCCAGCAGCCAAGTGCTAGCCGCCTCCTACGAGCAGTACTTC